This T cell receptor beta chain was profiled in a study of shared clonotypes between healthy human individuals. Study-wide points: Clonotypes shared by all four donors outscored non-shared clonotypes in generation probability. Donor scarcity curtailed the genetic and exposure-history diversity represented herein. Clonotype sharing among donors likely depends on sequencing depth. Memory subsets had estimated richness that was generally smaller than that of naive subsets.

The CDR3 has 14 amino acids. Trimming removed 4 bases at V and 2 bases at J, with 12 bases between. Looked up from germline, CDR1 is SGHTA and CDR2 is FQGNSA. Using immunoSEQ multiplex PCR, the repertoire was profiled, and TCRdb retains in-frame clones only, with some absent. The sample consists of hundreds of thousands of clones, about three quarters of them appearing once. To note about this clone: Its antigen remains unknown.

The clonotype originates from a woman aged 30 to 39 in good health. The rearrangement uses TRBV7-2 and TRBJ2-7; a weak D match, TRBD1 (5 bases). Sequenced: memory CD4+ T cells sorted from blood. This sample's subset: CD45RA-negative fraction. This CDR3 is CASSSAGAAYEQYF. The DNA for the CDR3 is TGTGCCAGCAGCTCGGCTGGGGCGGCCTACGAGCAGTACTTC.